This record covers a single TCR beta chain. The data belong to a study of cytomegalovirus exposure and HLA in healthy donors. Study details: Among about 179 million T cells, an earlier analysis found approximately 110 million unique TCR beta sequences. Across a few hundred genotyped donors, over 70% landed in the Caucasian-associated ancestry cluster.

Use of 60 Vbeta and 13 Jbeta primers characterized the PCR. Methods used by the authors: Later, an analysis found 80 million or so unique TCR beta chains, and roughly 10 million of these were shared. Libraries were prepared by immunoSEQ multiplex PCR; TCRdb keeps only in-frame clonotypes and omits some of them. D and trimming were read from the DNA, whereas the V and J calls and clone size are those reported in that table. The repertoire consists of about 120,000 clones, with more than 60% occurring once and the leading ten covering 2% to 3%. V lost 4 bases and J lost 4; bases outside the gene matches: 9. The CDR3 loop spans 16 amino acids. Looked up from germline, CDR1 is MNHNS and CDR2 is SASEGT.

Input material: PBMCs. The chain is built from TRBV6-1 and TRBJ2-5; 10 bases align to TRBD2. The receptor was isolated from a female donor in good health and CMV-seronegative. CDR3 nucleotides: TGTGCCAGCAGTGGGTTAGCGGGGGGCCCTGGAGAGACCCAGTACTTC. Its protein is CASSGLAGGPGETQYF.